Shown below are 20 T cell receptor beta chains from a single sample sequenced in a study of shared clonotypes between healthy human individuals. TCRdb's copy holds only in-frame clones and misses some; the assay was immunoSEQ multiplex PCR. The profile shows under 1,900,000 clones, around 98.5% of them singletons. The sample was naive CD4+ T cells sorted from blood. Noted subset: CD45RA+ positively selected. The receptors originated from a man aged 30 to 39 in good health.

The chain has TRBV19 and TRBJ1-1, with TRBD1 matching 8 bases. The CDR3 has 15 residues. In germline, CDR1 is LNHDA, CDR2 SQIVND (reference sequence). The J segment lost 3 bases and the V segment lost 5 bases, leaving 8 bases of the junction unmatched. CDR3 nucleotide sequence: TGTGCCAGTAGTGGTCAGGGCAGGGGGCACACTGAAGCTTTCTTT. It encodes CASSGQGRGHTEAFF.

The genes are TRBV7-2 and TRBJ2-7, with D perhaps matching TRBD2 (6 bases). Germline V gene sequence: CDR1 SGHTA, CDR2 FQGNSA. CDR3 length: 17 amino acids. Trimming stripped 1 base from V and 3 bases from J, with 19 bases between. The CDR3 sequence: CASSLVGYTGEDYEQYF. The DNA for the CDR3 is TGTGCCAGCAGCTTAGTAGGATATACGGGGGAAGACTACGAGCAGTACTTC.

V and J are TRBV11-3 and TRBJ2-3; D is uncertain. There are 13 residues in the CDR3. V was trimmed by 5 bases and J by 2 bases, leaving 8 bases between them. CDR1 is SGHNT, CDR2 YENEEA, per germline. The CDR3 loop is CASSHSNTDTQYF. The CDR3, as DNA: TGTGCCAGCAGCCACTCCAACACAGATACGCAGTATTTT.

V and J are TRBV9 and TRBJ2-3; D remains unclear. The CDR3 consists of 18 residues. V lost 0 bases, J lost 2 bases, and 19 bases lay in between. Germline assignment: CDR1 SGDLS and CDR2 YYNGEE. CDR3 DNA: TGTGCCAGCAGCGTAGGAAACGACCCTCGGCCCCCCACAGATACGCAGTATTTT. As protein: CASSVGNDPRPPTDTQYF.

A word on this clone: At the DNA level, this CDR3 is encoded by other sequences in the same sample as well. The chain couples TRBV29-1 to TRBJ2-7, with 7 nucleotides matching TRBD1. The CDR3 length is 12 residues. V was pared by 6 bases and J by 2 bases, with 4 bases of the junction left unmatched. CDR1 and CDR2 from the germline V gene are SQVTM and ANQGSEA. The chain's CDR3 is CSVAGTAYEQYF. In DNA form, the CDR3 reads TGCAGCGTCGCCGGGACAGCCTACGAGCAGTACTTC.

The chain's CDR3 is CASSGSLSSGANVLTF. CDR3 DNA: TGTGCCAGCAGTGGGAGTCTTAGCTCTGGGGCCAACGTCCTGACTTTC. V and J are TRBV2 and TRBJ2-6, with D unclear. The CDR3 consists of 16 residues. Germline CDR1 is SNHLY and CDR2 is FYNNEI. V was trimmed by 4 bases and J by 0 bases, leaving 10 bases between them.

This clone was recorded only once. CDR3 in DNA: TGCGCCAGCAGCTTGGAGGCAGGGAGTTCCTTAACTATCGGCTACACCTTC. Translating it yields CASSLEAGSSLTIGYTF. V is TRBV5-1 and J is TRBJ1-2; maybe TRBD1 (5 bases). Germline CDR1 is SGHRS and CDR2 is YFSETQ. Trimming shortened V by 0 bases and J by 8 bases, and 23 bases separated the two germline ends. CDR3 length equals 17 residues.

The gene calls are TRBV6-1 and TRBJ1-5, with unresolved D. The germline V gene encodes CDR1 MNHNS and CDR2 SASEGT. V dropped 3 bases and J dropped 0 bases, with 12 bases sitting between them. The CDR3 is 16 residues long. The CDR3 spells CASSDGSTYSNQPQHF. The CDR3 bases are TGTGCCAGCAGTGACGGATCGACCTATAGCAATCAGCCCCAGCATTTT.

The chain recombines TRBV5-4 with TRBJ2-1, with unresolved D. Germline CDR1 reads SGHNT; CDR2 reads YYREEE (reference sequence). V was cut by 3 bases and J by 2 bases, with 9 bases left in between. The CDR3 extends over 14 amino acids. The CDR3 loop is CASSSRFTYNEQFF. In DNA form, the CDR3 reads TGTGCCAGCAGCTCTCGGTTTACCTACAATGAGCAGTTCTTC. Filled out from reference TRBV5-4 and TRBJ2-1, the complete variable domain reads ETGVTQSPTHLIKTRGQQVTLRCSSQSGHNTVSWYQQALGQGPQFIFQYYREEENGRGNFPPRFSGLQFPNYSSELNVNALELDDSALYLCASSSRFTYNEQFFGPGTRLTVL.

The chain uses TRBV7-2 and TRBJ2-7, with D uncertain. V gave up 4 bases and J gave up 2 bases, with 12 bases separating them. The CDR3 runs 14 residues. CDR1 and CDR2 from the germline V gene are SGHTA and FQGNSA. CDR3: CASSSTIWTYEQYF. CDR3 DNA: TGTGCCAGCAGCTCCACCATTTGGACCTACGAGCAGTACTTC.

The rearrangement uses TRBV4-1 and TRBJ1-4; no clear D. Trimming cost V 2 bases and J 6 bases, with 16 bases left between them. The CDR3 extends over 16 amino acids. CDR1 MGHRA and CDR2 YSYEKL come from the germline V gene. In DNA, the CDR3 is TGCGCCAGCAGCCAACCTCTTTCTCGCGGATATGAAAAACTGTTTTTT. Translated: CASSQPLSRGYEKLFF.

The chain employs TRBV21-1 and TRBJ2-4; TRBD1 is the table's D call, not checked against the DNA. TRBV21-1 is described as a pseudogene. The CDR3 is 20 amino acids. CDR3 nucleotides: TGTGCCAGCAGCAAAGTCCCTCCCCTCAGGGGCGGTAAAGCCAAAAACATTCAGTACTTC. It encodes CASSKVPPLRGGKAKNIQYF.

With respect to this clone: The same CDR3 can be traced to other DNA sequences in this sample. The CDR3 sequence is CASSLGSASYEQYF. DNA of the CDR3: TGTGCCAGCAGCTTGGGGAGCGCTTCCTACGAGCAGTACTTC. This chain links TRBV5-4 with TRBJ2-7; D gene uncertain. V was pared by 0 bases and J by 1 base, with 8 bases between. There are 14 residues in the CDR3. Germline V gene sequence: CDR1 SGHNT, CDR2 YYREEE (reference sequence).

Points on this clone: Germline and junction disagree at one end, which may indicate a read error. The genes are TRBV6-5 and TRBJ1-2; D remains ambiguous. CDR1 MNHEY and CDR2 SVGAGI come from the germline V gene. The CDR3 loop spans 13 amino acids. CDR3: CASSYDGLGLYDF. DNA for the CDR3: TGTGCCAGCAGTTACGATGGGTTGGGGTTGTATGACTTC.

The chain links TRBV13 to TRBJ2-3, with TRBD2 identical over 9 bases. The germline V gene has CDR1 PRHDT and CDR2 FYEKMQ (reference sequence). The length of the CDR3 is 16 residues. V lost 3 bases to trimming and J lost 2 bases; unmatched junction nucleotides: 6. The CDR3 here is CASSLFLAGDTDTQYF. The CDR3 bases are TGTGCCAGCAGCTTGTTTTTAGCGGGGGACACAGATACGCAGTATTTT.

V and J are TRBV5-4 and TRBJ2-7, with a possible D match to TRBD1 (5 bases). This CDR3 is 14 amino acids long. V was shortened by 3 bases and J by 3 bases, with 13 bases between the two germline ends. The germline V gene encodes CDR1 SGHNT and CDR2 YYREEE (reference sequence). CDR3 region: CASSWKGSRYEQYF. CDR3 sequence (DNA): TGTGCCAGCAGCTGGAAGGGGTCGCGCTACGAGCAGTACTTC.

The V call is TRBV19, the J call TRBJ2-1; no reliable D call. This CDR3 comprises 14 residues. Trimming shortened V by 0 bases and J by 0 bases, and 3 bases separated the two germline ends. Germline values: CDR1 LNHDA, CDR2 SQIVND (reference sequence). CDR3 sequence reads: CASSIDVSYNEQFF. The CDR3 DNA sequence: TGTGCCAGTAGTATAGATGTCTCCTACAATGAGCAGTTCTTC.

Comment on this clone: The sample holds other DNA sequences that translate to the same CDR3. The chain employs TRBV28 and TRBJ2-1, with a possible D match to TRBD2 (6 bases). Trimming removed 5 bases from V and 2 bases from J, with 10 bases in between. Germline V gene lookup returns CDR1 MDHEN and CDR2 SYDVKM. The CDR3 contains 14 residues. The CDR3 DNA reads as TGTGCCAGCAGTATTAGCGGAACCTACAATGAGCAGTTCTTC. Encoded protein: CASSISGTYNEQFF. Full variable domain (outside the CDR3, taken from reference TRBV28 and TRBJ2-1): DVKVTQSSRYLVKRTGEKVFLECVQDMDHENMFWYRQDPGLGLRLIYFSYDVKMKEKGDIPEGYSVSREKKERFSLILESASTNQTSMYLCASSISGTYNEQFFGPGTRLTVL.

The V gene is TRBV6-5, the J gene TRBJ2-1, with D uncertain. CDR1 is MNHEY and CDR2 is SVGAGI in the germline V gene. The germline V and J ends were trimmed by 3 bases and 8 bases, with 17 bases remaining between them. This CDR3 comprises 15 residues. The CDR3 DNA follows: TGTGCCAGCAGTTATTTTCGAAGCTTCTCAGATGAGCAGTTCTTC. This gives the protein CASSYFRSFSDEQFF.

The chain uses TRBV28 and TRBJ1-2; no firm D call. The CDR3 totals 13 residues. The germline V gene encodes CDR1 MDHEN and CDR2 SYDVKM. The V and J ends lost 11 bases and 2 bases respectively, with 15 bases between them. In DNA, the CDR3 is TGTGCCTCCCGGGCAGTGAAGAACTATGGCTACACCTTC. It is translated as CASRAVKNYGYTF.